This T cell receptor beta chain was sequenced for a study of identical twins. Study-wide results and limits: In beta out-of-frame sequences, the excess sharing between twins was weaker. The more abundant beta clonotypes in cord blood had fewer insertions, and memory repertoires did not show this.

Concerning this clonotype: Antigen: not known.

V was trimmed by 8 bases and J by 5 bases, leaving 15 bases between them. Germline-derived CDR1 and CDR2 are MNHNY and SVGAGI (reference sequence). This CDR3 is 13 amino acids long. One entry per CDR3 protein results from TCRdb running MiXCR on the 5' RACE reads. The sample consists of over 500,000 distinct CDR3 sequences, around 20% of them appearing once. This sample also appeared in a second study, on T cells expressing NK-cell markers. That investigation notes: The authors applied an anti-gamma-delta TCR antibody in several experiments, and it restricted sorting to alpha-beta TCR T cells.

The source material was CD4+ T cells sorted from blood. This sequence was found in a woman aged 18-30 years in good health. The chain recombines TRBV6-6 with TRBJ2-5, with D perhaps matching TRBD1 (5 bases). CDR3 nucleotide sequence: TGTGCCAGCGGATGGACACCCGGGGAGACCCAGTACTTC. Amino acids: CASGWTPGETQYF.